This TCR beta chain was documented in a study of response to subunit inactivated influenza vaccine. TCRdb passed the RT-PCR reads through MiXCR, listing each CDR3 protein once. The data hold 530,000 or so distinct CDR3 sequences, with about 12% observed a single time. This CDR3 is built from 14 residues. Trimming removed 2 bases from V and 2 bases from J, with 11 bases in between. Germline-derived CDR1 and CDR2 are DFQATT and SNEGSKA (reference sequence). The specimen was PBMCs from blood, collected on the day of vaccination. This receptor was taken from a man aged 50-59 years who received an inactivated influenza vaccine. This chain links TRBV20-1 with TRBJ2-3, with D maybe TRBD1 (5 bases). The CDR3 DNA is TGCAGTGCTAGAATGGACAAACTCACAGATACGCAGTATTTT. Amino acid sequence: CSARMDKLTDTQYF.